The present TCR beta chain was sequenced within a study of cytomegalovirus exposure and HLA in healthy donors. The CDR3 sequence is 15 residues long. The germline V gene encodes CDR1 MGHRA and CDR2 YSYEKL. V was clipped by 3 bases and J by 5 bases; unmatched bases: 9. The PCR contained 60 Vbeta and 13 Jbeta primers. The data were produced by immunoSEQ multiplex PCR, yet TCRdb's version contains in-frame clones alone and is incomplete. The sample has fewer than 150,000 clones, about four fifths seen once. In its sample, this clone was seen a few times. Its specificity is unknown. Study results and limitations: Several V segments, TRBV6-2 and TRBV6-3 among them, could not be told apart and were dropped.

V gene TRBV4-1 combines with J gene TRBJ1-1; 7 bases line up with TRBD1. The material sequenced was PBMCs. The sequence was collected from a man between 25 and 39 years old in good health and CMV-seronegative. Here the CDR3 DNA reads TGCGCCAGCAGCCATGCAGGGGGGATAGAGACTGAAGCTTTCTTT. Its translation is CASSHAGGIETEAFF.